The 30 T cell receptor beta chains below were found in one sample sequenced in a study of blood T cell repertoires in COVID-19 (dated by TCRdb to about 2020). The library was prepared using the immunoSEQ multiplex PCR assay. In its TCRdb copy, this immuneACCESS table keeps in-frame sequences only and misses some clones. Where compared with another copy, unresolved V genes explain less than half of these, and the others have no known cause. In this sample the table shows about 67,000 clones, 65% to 85% of which occur a single time. The ten largest clones add up to just over 40% of the sample. The specimen was peripheral blood. Every receptor here comes from a human donor in a cohort sampled during active COVID-19.

The J gene is TRBJ1-1, the V gene TRBV14; a possible D gene is TRBD1 (5 bases). CDR1 is SGHDN, CDR2 FVKESK, per germline. The V end was cut by 1 base, the J end by 7 bases, with 13 bases between. The CDR3 runs to 14 residues. In DNA, the CDR3 is TGTGCCAGCAGCCAAGGGGGCGGGAGGGTTGAAGCTTTCTTT. Encoded protein: CASSQGGGRVEAFF. Variable domain in full (rest from reference TRBV14 and TRBJ1-1): EAGVTQFPSHSVIEKGQTVTLRCDPISGHDNLYWYRRVMGKEIKFLLHFVKESKQDESGMPNNRFLAERTGGTYSTLKVQPAELEDSGVYFCASSQGGGRVEAFFGQGTRLTVV.

This clone was detected only once. The chain carries TRBV27 and TRBJ2-2; the D gene is possibly TRBD1 (6 bases). V lost 5 bases to trimming and J lost 0 bases, with 13 bases between them. Germline V CDR1 and CDR2: MNHEY, SMNVEV (reference sequence). The CDR3 is 16 amino acids. DNA for the CDR3: TGTGCCAGCAGTCCCTTCGACAGGTCGAACACCGGGGAGCTGTTTTTT. Translation gives CASSPFDRSNTGELFF.

By proportion, this clone is medium-sized. The chain carries TRBV4-2 and TRBJ1-5, with 9 bases lining up with TRBD1. V lost 5 bases to trimming and J lost 6 bases; unmatched junction nucleotides: 8. The CDR3 has 15 amino acids. Germline lookup yields CDR1 LGHNA and CDR2 YNFKEQ. CDR3 nucleotide sequence: TGTGCCAGCAGCACGGGACAGGGCGATCCTCAGCCCCAGCATTTT. Its translation is CASSTGQGDPQPQHF.

The rearrangement joins TRBV2 to TRBJ2-5; 7 bases agree with TRBD1. The J segment lost 2 bases and the V segment lost 6 bases, leaving 3 bases of the junction unmatched. This CDR3 region has 13 residues. Germline V lookup: CDR1 SNHLY, CDR2 FYNNEI. CDR3 DNA sequence: TGTGCCAGCAGCCGGGACAGACAAGAGACCCAGTACTTC. Protein sequence: CASSRDRQETQYF.

V gene TRBV7-7 combines with J gene TRBJ2-3; TRBD2 matches 12 bases. In germline, CDR1 is SSHAT, CDR2 FNYEAQ (reference sequence). This CDR3 has 15 residues. The CDR3 sequence is CASSSSGGAADTQYF. The CDR3 DNA reads as TGTGCTAGTTCTTCTAGCGGGGGGGCCGCAGATACGCAGTATTTT.

The rearrangement uses TRBV6-4 and TRBJ2-2; possibly TRBD1 for D (5 bases). The germline V and J ends were trimmed by 6 bases and 1 base, with 12 bases remaining between them. CDR1 MRHNA and CDR2 SNTAGT come from the germline V gene. CDR3 length equals 15 residues. CDR3 nucleotides: TGTGCCAGCAGCGCAGGGTCCAGGAACACCGGGGAGCTGTTTTTT. Translation: CASSAGSRNTGELFF.

This chain joins TRBV10-3 and TRBJ2-7; 7 nucleotides agree with TRBD2. From germline, CDR1 is ENHRY and CDR2 SYGVKD. The CDR3 runs 13 residues. Unmatched junction bases numbered 2, after V lost 4 bases and J lost 2 bases. The chain's CDR3 is CAISGGGTYEQYF. CDR3 nucleotides: TGTGCCATCAGTGGGGGGGGTACCTACGAGCAGTACTTC.

The chain joins TRBV19 to TRBJ1-5, with a weak D call TRBD1 (5 bases). V lost 3 bases to trimming and J lost 4 bases, with 7 bases between them. The germline V gene has CDR1 LNHDA and CDR2 SQIVND (reference sequence). This CDR3 comprises 13 residues. CDR3 sequence reads: CASSMTENQPQHF. In nucleotides, the CDR3 is TGTGCCAGTAGTATGACAGAGAATCAGCCCCAGCATTTT.

The J gene is TRBJ1-1, the V gene TRBV19, with 8 positions matching TRBD1. The V segment lost 7 bases and the J segment 4 bases; nucleotides outside the gene matches: 11. The CDR3 is 15 amino acids. The germline CDR1 and CDR2 sequences are LNHDA and SQIVND (reference sequence). The CDR3 reads CASTSRGQVGTEAFF. DNA for the CDR3: TGTGCCAGTACTTCCCGGGGACAGGTGGGCACTGAAGCTTTCTTT.

The chain uses TRBV25-1 and TRBJ1-4, with D unresolved. The CDR3 loop spans 16 amino acids. Germline CDR1 and CDR2: MGHDK and SYGVNS. The V end was cut by 1 base, the J end by 3 bases, with 12 bases between. CDR3 protein: CASSEFSGLPNEKLFF. In nucleotides, the CDR3 is TGTGCCAGCAGTGAATTTTCGGGGTTACCTAATGAAAAACTGTTTTTT.

The DNA of the CDR3 is TGTGCCTGGAGTCCCGGACTAGTCCTTGGGGAGCTGTTTTTT. Protein: CAWSPGLVLGELFF. The rearrangement uses TRBV30 and TRBJ2-2, with 7 bases lining up with TRBD2. V trimming: 2 bases; J trimming: 8 bases; junction bases outside the gene matches: 8. Germline loops: CDR1 GTSNPN, CDR2 SVGIG (reference sequence). The CDR3 consists of 14 residues. The whole variable domain, filled in from reference TRBV30 and TRBJ2-2, reads SQTIHQWPATLVQPVGSPLSLECTVEGTSNPNLYWYRQAAGRGLQLLFYSVGIGQISSEVPQNLSASRPQDRQFILSSKKLLLSDSGFYLCAWSPGLVLGELFFGEGSRLTVL.

The chain carries TRBV2 and TRBJ1-6; 7 bases match TRBD1. CDR1 is SNHLY, CDR2 FYNNEI, per germline. The CDR3 is 15 residues long. J gave up 4 bases and V 11 bases, and 11 bases lay outside the gene matches. The chain's CDR3 is CASRGRGDYNSPLHF. CDR3 DNA sequence: TGTGCCTCGAGGGGCAGGGGGGATTATAATTCACCCCTCCACTTT.

The V call is TRBV3-1 (or the pseudogene TRBV3-2), the J call TRBJ2-7; the D gene is possibly TRBD1 (6 bases). CDR3 length: 14 residues. Looked up from germline, CDR1 is LGHDT and CDR2 is YNNKEL (reference sequence). Trimming shortened V by 4 bases and J by 3 bases, and 13 bases separated the two germline ends. CDR3 region: CASSLRGSNYEQYF. CDR3 DNA: TGTGCCAGCAGCCTCAGGGGTTCAAACTACGAGCAGTACTTC.

The chain links TRBV9 to TRBJ2-7; 8 bases are a match to TRBD1. Germline V gene data show CDR1 as SGDLS and CDR2 as YYNGEE. V shed 4 bases, J shed 7 bases, and the junction held 7 bases outside the gene matches. The CDR3 has 13 residues. CDR3 coding DNA: TGTGCCAGCAGCCCAGGACAGGGAGGTGAGCAGTACTTC. Residues: CASSPGQGGEQYF.

The DNA of the CDR3 is TGTGCCAGCAGTGATCGGCCCGGGGACACAGATACGCAGTATTTT. Amino acids: CASSDRPGDTDTQYF. This sequence joins TRBV6-1 and TRBJ2-3, with a weak D call TRBD2 (5 bases). Germline V lookup: CDR1 MNHNS, CDR2 SASEGT. The V and J ends lost 3 bases and 2 bases respectively, with 12 bases between them. The CDR3 is 15 amino acids.

The V gene is TRBV2, the J gene TRBJ1-6; 8 nucleotides match TRBD1. Germline CDR1 and CDR2: SNHLY and FYNNEI. This CDR3 is 16 amino acids long. The V gene end was trimmed by 6 bases and the J gene end by 2 bases; junction bases not matched to a gene: 6. The CDR3: CASRADRAAYNSPLHF. The DNA of the CDR3 is TGTGCCAGCAGGGCGGACAGGGCCGCCTATAATTCACCCCTCCACTTT.

In its sample, this clone was seen once. CDR3 in DNA: TGCGCCAGCCAGGGGCAGAACCAAGAGACCCAGTACTTC. Translation gives CASQGQNQETQYF. This sequence joins TRBV5-1 and TRBJ2-5; D may be TRBD1 (6 bases). The V and J ends lost 7 bases and 0 bases respectively, with 10 bases between them. Germline V CDR1 and CDR2: SGHRS, YFSETQ. The CDR3 extends over 13 amino acids.

The chain is built from TRBV19 and TRBJ2-3; 8 nucleotides match TRBD1. The germline CDR1 and CDR2 sequences are LNHDA and SQIVND (reference sequence). CDR3 length equals 15 residues. Trimming took 5 bases from V and 1 from J; bases not matched to a gene: 5. The DNA for the CDR3 is TGTGCCAGTAGTTCGGGACAGGTCCGCACAGATACGCAGTATTTT. Its translation is CASSSGQVRTDTQYF.

The chain carries TRBV19 and TRBJ2-3; TRBD1 aligns across 8 bases. Germline values: CDR1 LNHDA, CDR2 SQIVND (reference sequence). This CDR3 spans 16 amino acids. V gave up 2 bases and J gave up 3 bases; unmatched junction bases: 7. The CDR3 sequence is CASSISGRGHTDTQYF. The CDR3 DNA is TGTGCCAGTAGTATATCCGGCAGGGGGCATACAGATACGCAGTATTTT.

The chain carries TRBV5-1 and TRBJ2-3; no reliable D call. From germline, CDR1 is SGHRS and CDR2 YFSETQ. Trimming pared 0 bases from V and 2 bases from J, leaving 13 bases between. The CDR3 is 16 amino acids. In DNA, the CDR3 is TGCGCCAGCAGCTTGGTCTCGACTGCAGACACAGATACGCAGTATTTT. Translation: CASSLVSTADTDTQYF.

V usage is TRBV2 and J usage is TRBJ2-1; a weak D match, TRBD2 (6 bases). Germline V CDR1 and CDR2: SNHLY, FYNNEI. V was cut by 4 bases and J by 5 bases, with 27 bases left in between. The CDR3 runs to 19 residues. CDR3 protein: CASSVVEGGAGLSDNEQFF. Written as DNA, the CDR3 is TGTGCCAGCAGTGTCGTGGAGGGAGGTGCGGGGCTTAGCGACAATGAGCAGTTCTTC.

The chain has TRBV6-6 and TRBJ1-2, with 11 positions matching TRBD1. The CDR3 extends over 15 amino acids. From germline, CDR1 is MNHNY and CDR2 SVGAGI (reference sequence). V lost 6 bases, J lost 6 bases, and 9 bases stayed unmatched. The CDR3: CASSPGQGAYDGYTF. DNA for the CDR3: TGTGCCAGCAGCCCCGGACAGGGGGCCTACGATGGCTACACCTTC.

The chain uses TRBV6-5 and TRBJ2-7; tentatively, D is TRBD1 (7 bases). Per germline, CDR1 MNHEY and CDR2 SVGAGI. V was clipped by 2 bases and J by 3 bases, with 11 bases between them. This CDR3 comprises 14 residues. In nucleotides, the CDR3 is TGTGCCAGCAGTTACGGGGGGACAGTCTACGAGCAGTACTTC. Encoded protein: CASSYGGTVYEQYF.

V is TRBV7-3 and J is TRBJ2-3, with 12 bases that match TRBD2. Germline V gives CDR1 SGHTA, CDR2 FQGTGA. This CDR3 comprises 16 residues. V was pared by 2 bases and J by 5 bases, with 5 bases of the junction left unmatched. The CDR3 DNA reads as TGTGCCAGCAGCTTAGCACTAGCGGGGGGAAAAGATACGCAGTATTTT. It translates to CASSLALAGGKDTQYF. The entire variable domain, with the rest obtained from reference TRBV7-3 and TRBJ2-3, is as follows: GAGVSQTPSNKVTEKGKYVELRCDPISGHTALYWYRQSLGQGPEFLIYFQGTGAADDSGLPNDRFFAVRPEGSVSTLKIQRTERGDSAVYLCASSLALAGGKDTQYFGPGTRLTVL.

CDR3 in DNA: TGTGCCAGCAGTTCTCAATTTGGCGGGGGCCACTCCTACAATGAGCAGTTCTTC. Protein product: CASSSQFGGGHSYNEQFF. V and J are TRBV27 and TRBJ2-1, with D possibly being TRBD2 (7 bases). The CDR3 consists of 18 residues. V shed 4 bases and J shed 0 bases, with 19 bases lying between them. CDR1 and CDR2 (germline): MNHEY, SMNVEV (reference sequence).

This clone was detected once. This chain links TRBV6-4 with TRBJ2-3, with TRBD2 as a possible D gene (6 bases). The CDR3 is made up of 13 amino acids. Between the trimmed V and J ends, which lost 6 bases and 6 bases, there was a span of 13 bases. Germline V gene data show CDR1 as MRHNA and CDR2 as SNTAGT. CDR3 amino acids: CASSDEAGDTQYF. DNA for the CDR3: TGTGCCAGCAGCGATGAAGCGGGCGATACGCAGTATTTT.

The chain has TRBV11-2 and TRBJ2-5; D possibly corresponds to TRBD1 (6 bases). CDR1 is SGHAT, CDR2 FQNNGV, per germline. The CDR3 covers 17 residues. Trimming stripped 2 bases from V and 1 base from J, with 17 bases between. The CDR3 region has the DNA TGTGCCAGCAGCTTACGGTTTGGGACAAAATCCCAAGAGACCCAGTACTTC. Protein product: CASSLRFGTKSQETQYF.

The chain couples TRBV12-3 or TRBV12-4 to TRBJ2-7; D is perhaps TRBD1 (5 bases). Trimming took off 5 bases at V and 3 bases at J, with 11 bases between the two ends. The CDR3 loop spans 13 amino acids. The CDR3 DNA is TGTGCCAGCAGTCGACAGACCTACTACGAGCAGTACTTC. Amino acid sequence: CASSRQTYYEQYF.

CDR3 bases: TGTGCCAGCTCACCAGACCAGGGGGCAAGTACTGAAGCTTTCTTT. Translated: CASSPDQGASTEAFF. The V and J genes are TRBV18 and TRBJ1-1; TRBD1 matches 8 bases. Trimming cost V 2 bases and J 5 bases; bases outside gene matches: 7. The CDR3 loop spans 15 amino acids. Looked up from germline, CDR1 is KGHSH and CDR2 is LQKENI.

V and J are TRBV7-9 and TRBJ1-5, with 7 nucleotides matching TRBD1. Germline V gene data show CDR1 as SEHNR and CDR2 as FQNEAQ (reference sequence). This CDR3 is built from 12 residues. After removal of 3 bases from V and 9 bases from J, the junction contained 2 bases not matched to a gene. The CDR3 nucleotides are TGTGCCAGCAGCTTCCAGGGGGGGCCCCAGCATTTT. Translation: CASSFQGGPQHF.